Listed here is a single T cell receptor (beta chain). The CDR3 is 12 residues long. Germline assignment: CDR1 KGHSH and CDR2 LQKENI. After removal of 8 bases from V and 8 bases from J, the junction contained 7 bases not matched to a gene. Authors' analysis steps: Reference gene primer amplification yielded estimated nucleated cell counts. TCRdb's copy holds only in-frame clones and misses some; the assay was immunoSEQ multiplex PCR. Clone size and V and J calls were adopted from that table, with D and trimming inferred from the DNA. The sample comprises 120,000 or so clones, 88% of which are singletons, and less than 8% rests with the top ten. This sample was included in a study of blood T cell repertoires in COVID-19. At the level of the study: Sites across the United States, Italy and Spain contributed samples from acute and convalescent COVID-19. Sources were T cells, B-cell-depleted T cells, or PBMCs; the material itself was cDNA or gDNA.

The source of this sequence is a man over 45 with acute or convalescent COVID-19. The source material was peripheral blood. This chain links TRBV18 with TRBJ1-1; 8 bases are shared with TRBD1. The CDR3 is CASTKDREEAFF. The CDR3 region has the DNA TGTGCCAGCACTAAGGACAGGGAGGAAGCTTTCTTT.